This T cell receptor beta chain was sequenced in a study of somatic mutations in cytotoxic T cells in rheumatoid arthritis. Across the study: T-cell populations stained with V beta antibodies were in some cases flow-sorted at nearly 100% purity, including V beta1+ cells that were sequenced for TCRB. Regarding the study as a whole: Compared with age-matched healthy controls, rheumatoid arthritis patients did not differ significantly in CD8+ T-cell clonality. The study found that the largest CD8+ clone exceeded 20% of CD8+ cells in about an eighth of the roughly 60 patients.

V was cut by 2 bases and J by 10 bases, with 9 bases left in between. The germline V gene has CDR1 SGHTA and CDR2 FQGTGA. CDR3 length equals 12 residues. In the original analysis: There were rare matches between patient CD8+ clones larger than 1% and published virus-specific TCRB sequences. The method was immunoSEQ multiplex PCR; TCRdb's version includes in-frame clones alone and lacks a portion of them. That table is the source of V, J and clone size, and D and trimming were worked out from the DNA. The sample consists of around 20,000 clones, approximately 80% of them appearing once. Remarks on this clone: The target antigen is unknown.

The origin of this receptor is a man aged 18 to 30 with rheumatoid arthritis. The chain recombines TRBV7-3 with TRBJ2-1; tentatively, D is TRBD1 (5 bases). The source material was CD8+ T cells sorted from blood. Written as DNA, the CDR3 is TGTGCCAGCAGCTTACAGGGCAACGAGCAGTTCTTC. It specifies CASSLQGNEQFF.